What follows describes a single T cell receptor beta chain. The sample belongs to a study of blood T cell repertoires in COVID-19. For the study at large: Acute and convalescent COVID-19 samples came from the United States, Italy and Spain.

Self-reported history from a screening survey and questionnaire set each donor's cohort. V shed 5 bases and J shed 3 bases, with 11 bases lying between them. The CDR3 runs 13 residues. The germline CDR1 and CDR2 sequences are LNHDA and SQIVND (reference sequence). The repertoire was sequenced with immunoSEQ multiplex PCR; TCRdb's copy has only in-frame clones and lacks some. The sample lists 250,000 to 350,000 clones; about 88% were seen once. The sample taken for sequencing was PBMCs or T cells enriched from blood (not recorded which). This chain joins TRBV19 and TRBJ2-7; D gene ambiguous. The receptor was derived from a woman aged 60-75 years in a cohort exposed to, infected with or recovered from COVID-19 (not recorded which). In DNA form, the CDR3 reads TGTGCCAGTAGTGAGAGAGAGTACTACGAGCAGTACTTC. It encodes CASSEREYYEQYF.